This TCR beta chain appears in the sequencing data of a study of blood T cell repertoires in COVID-19. Study-level information: COVID-19 samples from acute and convalescent phases originated in the United States, Italy and Spain. T cells, B-cell-depleted T cells, or PBMCs supplied cDNA or gDNA.

Germline V gene sequence: CDR1 LGHNA, CDR2 YSLEER. Between the trimmed V and J ends, which lost 4 bases and 1 base, there was a span of 11 bases. The CDR3 loop spans 16 amino acids. As handled by the study authors: It was from reference gene primer amplification that nucleated cell counts were estimated. Profiled with immunoSEQ multiplex PCR; TCRdb holds only in-frame clones, not every one. The DNA was the basis for D and trimming; V, J and clone size are from that table. Found here are tens of thousands of clones, about 90% of them singletons; the top ten hold about 2.5%. At least ten counts were recorded for this clone.

The sequence derives from a human donor in a cohort sampled during active COVID-19. The chain joins TRBV4-3 to TRBJ1-6; tentatively, D is TRBD1 (6 bases). Sequencing was carried out using peripheral blood. The CDR3 here is CASSPGVGSYNSPLHF. The CDR3 nucleotides are TGCGCCAGCAGCCCAGGGGTTGGGTCCTATAATTCACCCCTCCACTTT.